This T cell receptor beta chain was identified in a study of CD8+ T cells in alopecia areata. CDR3 length: 11 amino acids. Trimming shortened V by 6 bases and J by 4 bases, and 9 bases separated the two germline ends. CDR1 and CDR2 from the germline V gene are SQVTM and ANQGSEA. This clone was counted a few times. Extraction of RNA preceded its reverse transcription into cDNA, which served as the sequencing template. TCRdb's copy holds only in-frame clones and misses some; the assay was immunoSEQ multiplex PCR. The data contain 90,000 to 150,000 clones, around 56% of them singletons. Stated treatment: oral pan-JAK inhibitor, 5-10 mg twice daily.

Sequencing used CD4+ T cells sorted from blood, obtained at week 4, from a patient treated with tofacitinib. The sequence came from a human donor with alopecia areata. The chain is built from TRBV29-1 and TRBJ1-2; maybe TRBD1 (6 bases). The CDR3 coding sequence is TGCAGCGTCGCACAGGGCTATGGCTACACCTTC. The encoded protein is CSVAQGYGYTF.